Reported below is one TCR beta chain. Germline and junction disagree at one end, which may indicate a read error. This sample is part of a study of TIL therapy for anti-PD-1-resistant metastatic lung cancer. Germline V CDR1 and CDR2: DFQATT, SNEGSKA (reference sequence). The CDR3 is made up of 11 amino acids. Sequencing used immunoSEQ v3. Profiled with immunoSEQ multiplex PCR; TCRdb holds only in-frame clones, not every one. The sample has approximately 15,000 clones; roughly 83% are singletons. Time point here: pre-treatment sample, taken before nivolumab and TIL therapy. The material sequenced was blood, taken at baseline. J is TRBJ2-1 and V is TRBV20-1; a weak D match, TRBD2 (5 bases). The TCR originated in a person aged 25-85 years with non-small cell lung cancer. As DNA, the CDR3 is TGCAGTGTTAGAGGGTATGATGAGCAGTTCTTC. It specifies CSVRGYDEQFF.